The 5 T cell receptor beta chains listed next were all sequenced from one sample in a study of T cells after yellow fever vaccination. One entry per CDR3 protein, called by TCRdb with MiXCR from the 5' RACE reads. The sample lists 620,000 or so distinct CDR3 sequences, about a sixth occurring once. The sample in question was PBMCs, obtained about 5 days after the first yellow fever vaccination. These receptor sequences come from a young man who received the YFV17D yellow fever vaccine.

This chain's CDR3 is CASSGGQGFYEQYF. For the CDR3, the DNA is TGTGCCAGCAGCGGTGGACAGGGTTTCTACGAGCAGTACTTC. This chain uses TRBV5-4 with TRBJ2-7; 8 bases map to TRBD1. V trimming: 4 bases; J trimming: 3 bases; junction bases outside the gene matches: 6. The CDR3 length is 14 residues. Looked up from germline, CDR1 is SGHNT and CDR2 is YYREEE (reference sequence).

This clonotype was detected only a few times. This chain links TRBV2 with TRBJ1-2, with D tentatively TRBD1 (6 bases). Trimming stripped 7 bases from V and 8 bases from J, with 17 bases between. This CDR3 region has 13 residues. CDR1 is SNHLY and CDR2 is FYNNEI in the germline V gene. The CDR3 bases are TGTGCCAGCACCGGGAGGGGGGAAGTCGGCTACACCTTC. This gives the protein CASTGRGEVGYTF.

Comments on this clonotype: At one boundary the junction diverges from the germline segment, which might be a read error. J is TRBJ2-1 and V is TRBV7-7; D gene ambiguous. Germline V gives CDR1 SSHAT, CDR2 FNYEAQ (reference sequence). This CDR3 contains 12 residues. This chain's CDR3 is CASSPNSDEQFF. The CDR3 bases are TGTGCTAGCAGCCCAAACAGTGACGAGCAGTTCTTC.

This clonotype was recorded a few times. The chain is built from TRBV5-1 and TRBJ1-2; possible D gene TRBD1, 5 bases. The V and J ends lost 4 bases and 0 bases respectively, with 13 bases between them. Per the germline V gene, CDR1 is SGHRS and CDR2 is YFSETQ. The CDR3 has 15 amino acids. The CDR3 DNA reads as TGCGCCAGCAGCCGCTCCGGGGGGGCTAACTATGGCTACACCTTC. Amino acid sequence: CASSRSGGANYGYTF.

The chain joins TRBV11-2 to TRBJ2-1, with D possibly being TRBD2 (6 bases). CDR3 length: 13 residues. Germline CDR1 is SGHAT and CDR2 is FQNNGV. V was clipped by 5 bases and J by 9 bases, with 14 bases between them. CDR3 region: CASSRPGVGEQFF. CDR3 DNA: TGTGCCAGCAGCCGCCCGGGGGTCGGTGAGCAGTTCTTC.